Sequencing of this T cell receptor (beta chain) was carried out in a study of identical twins. TCRdb passed the 5' RACE reads through MiXCR, listing each CDR3 protein once. The data hold approximately 700,000 distinct CDR3 sequences, with roughly 18% observed a single time. Germline V gene lookup returns CDR1 SGHRS and CDR2 YFSETQ. The V segment lost 5 bases and the J segment 3 bases; nucleotides outside the gene matches: 11. The CDR3 sequence is 16 residues long. This clonotype was detected ten times or more. Donors were all healthy Caucasians. The data were also submitted as part of a second study, on T cells expressing NK-cell markers. From that report: Top CD8+ clonotypes included the dominant CD3+CD56+NKG2C+ clonotypes in several donors. Topping the CD3+CD56-NKG2C+ fraction as well were these clonotypes, in a few donors.

This chain links TRBV5-1 with TRBJ2-1, with 7 bases matching TRBD2. The sequenced sample was PBMCs. The sequence came from a woman aged 18-29 years in good health. CDR3 bases: TGCGCCAGCAGTCAGACGGGCGGGGGAGGCTACAATGAGCAGTTCTTC. Encoded protein: CASSQTGGGGYNEQFF.